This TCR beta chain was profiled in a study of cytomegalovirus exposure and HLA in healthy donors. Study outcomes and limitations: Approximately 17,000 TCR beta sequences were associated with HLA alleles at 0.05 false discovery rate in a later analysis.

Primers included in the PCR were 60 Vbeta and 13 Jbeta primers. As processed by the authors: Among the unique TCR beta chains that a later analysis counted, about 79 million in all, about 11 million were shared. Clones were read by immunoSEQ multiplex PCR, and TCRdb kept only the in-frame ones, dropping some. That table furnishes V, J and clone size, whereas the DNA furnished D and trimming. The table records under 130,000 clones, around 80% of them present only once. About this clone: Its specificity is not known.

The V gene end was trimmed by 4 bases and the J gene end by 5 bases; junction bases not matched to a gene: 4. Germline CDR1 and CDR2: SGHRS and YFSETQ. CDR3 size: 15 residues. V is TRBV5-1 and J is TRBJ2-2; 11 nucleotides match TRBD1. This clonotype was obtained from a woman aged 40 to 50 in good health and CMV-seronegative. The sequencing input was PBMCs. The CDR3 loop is CASSPGTGGTGELFF. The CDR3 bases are TGCGCCAGCAGCCCGGGGACAGGGGGGACCGGGGAGCTGTTTTTT.